Only one count was recorded for the clone carrying this T cell receptor beta chain. The table came from immunoSEQ multiplex PCR; TCRdb's copy has only in-frame clones and leaves some out. The sample holds about 180,000 clones; around 80% are singletons and the top ten take over 9.5%. These data originate in a study of blood T cell repertoires in COVID-19. This CDR3 is 15 amino acids long. Germline trimming cut 5 bases from V and 4 bases from J; bases unmatched to any gene: 11. From germline, CDR1 is SQVTM and CDR2 ANQGSEA. The chain joins TRBV29-1 to TRBJ2-1; 7 bases map to TRBD2. The sequenced sample consisted of peripheral blood. This sequence originates from a woman of 80 years or more with COVID-19, enrolled during active disease. DNA for the CDR3: TGCAGCGTTCAGAGCGGGAATTGGAAGTACAATGAGCAGTTCTTC. This encodes CSVQSGNWKYNEQFF.